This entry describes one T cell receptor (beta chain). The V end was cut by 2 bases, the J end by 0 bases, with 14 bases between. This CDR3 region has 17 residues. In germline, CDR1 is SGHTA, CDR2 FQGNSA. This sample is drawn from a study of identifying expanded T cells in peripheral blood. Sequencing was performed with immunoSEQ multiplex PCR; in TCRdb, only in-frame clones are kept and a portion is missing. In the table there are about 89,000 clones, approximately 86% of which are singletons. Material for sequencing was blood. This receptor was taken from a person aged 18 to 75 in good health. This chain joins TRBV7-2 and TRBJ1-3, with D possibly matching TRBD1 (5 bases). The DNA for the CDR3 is TGTGCCAGCAGCTTATTTTCGCCAGGGAACTCTGGAAACACCATATATTTT. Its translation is CASSLFSPGNSGNTIYF. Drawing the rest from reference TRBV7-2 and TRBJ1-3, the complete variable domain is GAGVSQSPSNKVTEKGKDVELRCDPISGHTALYWYRQSLGQGLEFLIYFQGNSAPDKSGLPSDRFSAERTGGSVSTLTIQRTQQEDSAVYLCASSLFSPGNSGNTIYFGEGSWLTVV.